This entry concerns a single TCR beta chain. The antigen is undetermined. Likely a read error: the CDR3 ends without its conserved phenylalanine or tryptophan. This sample is part of a study of cytomegalovirus exposure and HLA in healthy donors. Study conclusions and caveats: Earlier analysis found most TCR beta V segments productive about 90% or about 30% of the time. It was reported that the classifier diagnosed cytomegalovirus status with high specificity and sensitivity in both the original and validation cohorts. As was reported, the HLA-A and HLA-B alleles of most subjects were accurately predicted from TCR beta sequences.

The PCR was carried out with 60 Vbeta primers and 13 Jbeta primers. Per the study methods: A follow-up analysis tallied some 80 million unique TCR beta chains, about 11 million shared. Clones were sequenced by immunoSEQ multiplex PCR, and TCRdb holds only the in-frame ones, with some missing. That table supplies the V and J calls and clone size; D and trimming were determined from the DNA. The sample consists of approximately 120,000 clones, around 78% of them appearing once. This clonotype originated in a man aged 40-49 years in good health and CMV-seronegative. Sequenced sample: PBMCs.

The CDR3 bases are TGTGCCAGCAGTTCCGCCAGTAGACAGGGATCCTACGAGCAGTACCTC. Translating gives CASSSASRQGSYEQYL. The chain carries TRBV6-5 and TRBJ2-7; TRBD1 agrees at 7 bases. The J segment lost 1 base and the V segment lost 4 bases, leaving 10 bases of the junction unmatched. The CDR3 length is 16 residues. Germline values: CDR1 MNHEY, CDR2 SVGAGI.